This TCR beta chain derives from a study of control samples from healthy donors and cancer patients. Germline V CDR1 and CDR2: SGHTA, FQGNSA. V was trimmed by 5 bases and J by 7 bases, leaving 12 bases between them. The CDR3 loop spans 13 amino acids. Assay: immunoSEQ multiplex PCR; the TCRdb copy retains only in-frame clones and omits some. The profile shows some 130,000 clones, 75% to 95% of them singletons. What was sequenced was blood. The J gene is TRBJ2-1, the V gene TRBV7-2; the D is unclear. This TCR derives from a man younger than 35 in good health. As DNA, the CDR3 is TGTGCCAGCAGCCCTTATAAGGGAAATGAGCAGTTCTTC. It translates to CASSPYKGNEQFF.